A selection of T cell receptor beta chains follows, all from one sample in a study of T cell responses to AZD1222 COVID-19 vaccine. Clones were read by immunoSEQ multiplex PCR, and TCRdb kept only the in-frame ones, dropping some. The sample lists 95,000 to 100,000 clones, approximately 88% seen once, with approximately 15% in the top ten. This sample comprised peripheral blood, obtained 28 days after the second AZD1222 dose. The receptors derive from an adult who received the AZD1222 COVID-19 vaccine. The CDR3 runs from the conserved cysteine through the conserved F or W. Fields, in order: V gene, D gene, J gene, clone size, CDR3 length, CDR3 protein, CDR3 DNA. D genes are given only for firm matches. Size tells how often a clone was seen (once, few, many) or the class of an expanded clone, and some rows leave it out.

TRBV24-1	TRBD2	TRBJ2-3	.	15	CATSDLGLATDTQYF	TGTGCCACCAGTGATCTGGGACTAGCGACAGATACGCAGTATTTT
TRBV12-3/TRBV12-4	.	TRBJ1-1	.	13	CASSLGADIQAFF	TGTGCCAGCAGTTTAGGTGCGGATATCCAAGCTTTCTTT
TRBV29-1	TRBD1	TRBJ2-7	.	12	CSVRTGDYEQYF	TGCAGCGTTCGGACAGGCGACTACGAGCAGTACTTC
TRBV7-2	.	TRBJ1-3	few	14	CASSPSGAGNTIYF	TGTGCCAGCAGCCCTTCCGGGGCTGGAAACACCATATATTTT
TRBV28	TRBD1	TRBJ1-5	.	17	CASRGQGVFDMGQPQHF	TGTGCCAGCAGGGGACAGGGGGTTTTCGACATGGGTCAGCCCCAGCATTTT
TRBV19	.	TRBJ1-1	once	13	CASSTQVNTEAFF	TGTGCCAGTAGCACACAGGTGAACACTGAAGCTTTCTTT
TRBV23-1	.	TRBJ1-4	.	19	CASSQTPLGGGSVDEKLFF	TGCGCCAGCAGTCAAACCCCCCTGGGAGGGGGGTCGGTGGACGAAAAACTGTTTTTT
TRBV11-1	.	TRBJ1-1	once	14	CASTNSGGNTEAFF	TGTGCCAGCACCAACTCTGGGGGGAACACTGAAGCTTTCTTT
TRBV15	.	TRBJ1-1	.	14	CATSSRGRRTEAFF	TGTGCCACCAGCAGTAGGGGGAGGCGAACTGAAGCTTTCTTT
TRBV19	TRBD2	TRBJ2-7	.	15	CASSVAGGFSYEQYF	TGTGCCAGTAGTGTAGCGGGAGGTTTCTCCTACGAGCAGTACTTC
TRBV5-4	.	TRBJ1-1	.	17	CASSLGSPGASNTEAFF	TGTGCCAGCAGCTTGGGATCGCCGGGGGCGTCGAACACTGAAGCTTTCTTT
TRBV7-3	.	TRBJ2-1	many	14	CASSLSPGSNEQFF	TGTGCCAGCAGCTTAAGTCCAGGGTCGAATGAGCAGTTCTTC
TRBV19	TRBD1	TRBJ1-2	medium-sized	10	CASKGADYTF	TGTGCCAGTAAGGGGGCCGACTACACCTTC
TRBV21-1	.	TRBJ2-2	.	18	CASSGSSGRAVYTGELFF	TGTGCCAGCAGCGGCTCTAGCGGGAGGGCCGTTTACACCGGGGAGCTGTTTTTT
TRBV5-3	TRBD1	TRBJ1-1	.	17	CARSFITGGHVGTEAFF	TGTGCCAGAAGCTTCATAACAGGGGGGCACGTCGGCACTGAAGCTTTCTTT
TRBV5-4	.	TRBJ2-1	once	11	CASSLEYEQFF	TGTGCCAGCAGCTTGGAATATGAGCAGTTCTTC
TRBV6-5	.	TRBJ2-3	.	14	CASRGTDHTDTQYF	TGTGCCAGCAGAGGGACGGATCACACAGATACGCAGTATTTT
TRBV18	.	TRBJ2-1	.	15	CASSRSTGAYNEQFF	TGTGCCAGCTCTCGGAGTACAGGAGCTTACAATGAGCAGTTCTTC
TRBV10-1	.	TRBJ1-1	.	13	CASSEQGNTEAFF	TGCGCCAGCAGTGAACAGGGGAACACTGAAGCTTTCTTT
TRBV6-5	.	TRBJ2-6	.	15	CASSYANSGANVLTF	TGTGCCAGCAGTTATGCCAACTCTGGGGCCAACGTCCTGACTTTC
TRBV6-5	.	TRBJ1-5	.	12	CASSFPTQPQHF	TGTGCCAGCAGTTTTCCTACTCAGCCCCAGCATTTT
TRBV5-1	.	TRBJ2-2	.	16	CASLPEAGWVTGELFF	TGCGCCAGCCTACCCGAGGCAGGGTGGGTTACCGGGGAGCTGTTTTTT
TRBV28	.	TRBJ2-3	.	15	CASSLRGTRSAAQYF	TGTGCCAGCAGTTTACGTGGGACTCGTTCCGCTGCGCAGTATTTT
TRBV5-1	TRBD1	TRBJ2-5	.	15	CASSLEGADQETQYF	TGCGCCAGCAGCTTGGAGGGGGCAGACCAAGAGACCCAGTACTTC
TRBV2	.	TRBJ2-7	.	15	CASSVERGRAYEQYF	TGTGCCAGCAGTGTTGAACGGGGGCGAGCCTACGAGCAGTACTTC
TRBV3-1/TRBV3-2	.	TRBJ2-3	.	16	CASSQGASRTTDTQYF	TGTGCCAGCAGCCAAGGGGCCTCACGGACCACAGATACGCAGTATTTT
TRBV9	.	TRBJ2-5	.	14	CASSGPLGQETQYF	TGTGCCAGCAGCGGGCCTTTAGGCCAAGAGACCCAGTACTTC
TRBV5-1	.	TRBJ1-2	.	19	CASSTDHDPPNRVGYGYTF	TGCGCCAGCAGCACGGACCATGACCCCCCCAACAGGGTCGGCTATGGCTACACCTTC
TRBV14	.	TRBJ1-2	.	16	CASSQDTRSAFFGYTF	TGTGCCAGCAGCCAAGATACAAGGAGCGCGTTTTTTGGCTACACCTTC
TRBV29-1	.	TRBJ1-2	.	11	CSVVGRGGYTF	TGCAGCGTTGTGGGAAGGGGTGGCTACACCTTC
TRBV6-5	.	TRBJ1-3	.	12	CASSRTNRDLYF	TGTGCCAGCAGTCGAACTAACCGGGACTTATATTTT
TRBV28	.	TRBJ1-6	.	15	CASSSGQRYNSPLHF	TGTGCCAGCAGTTCCGGACAGCGCTATAATTCACCCCTCCACTTT
TRBV6-2/TRBV6-3	.	TRBJ2-3	.	14	CASSKTPLTDTQYF	TGTGCCAGCAGTAAGACTCCTCTCACAGATACGCAGTATTTT
TRBV7-2	.	TRBJ2-4	.	16	CASSTRQTLAKNIQYF	TGTGCCAGCAGTACTAGACAGACGCTAGCCAAAAACATTCAGTACTTC
TRBV11-2	TRBD1	TRBJ1-1	once	14	CASSWGQGHTEAFF	TGTGCCAGCAGTTGGGGACAGGGTCATACTGAAGCTTTCTTT
TRBV5-6	TRBD1	TRBJ2-1	.	14	CASSLGQGANEQFF	TGTGCCAGCAGCTTGGGACAGGGGGCCAATGAGCAGTTCTTC
TRBV19	TRBD1	TRBJ1-2	medium-sized	15	CASTFDSQGAGGYTF	TGTGCCAGTACTTTCGATTCCCAGGGGGCAGGAGGCTACACCTTC
TRBV5-8	.	TRBJ2-3	once	11	CASSPLRTQYF	TGTGCCAGCAGCCCCTTACGAACGCAGTATTTT
TRBV9	.	TRBJ1-6	.	13	CASSVGRYSPLHF	TGTGCCAGCAGCGTAGGGCGGTATTCACCCCTCCACTTT
TRBV6-4	TRBD1	TRBJ1-2	.	15	CASSEGQGANYGYTF	TGTGCCAGCAGCGAGGGACAGGGGGCGAACTATGGCTACACCTTC
TRBV5-6	.	TRBJ2-3	.	17	CASSLGPGSTSTDTQYF	TGTGCCAGCAGCTTGGGTCCCGGGTCCACTAGCACAGATACGCAGTATTTT
TRBV6-1	TRBD2	TRBJ2-2	.	16	CASSEARGGRTGELFF	TGTGCCAGCAGTGAAGCGCGCGGGGGGAGAACCGGGGAGCTGTTTTTT
TRBV4-1	.	TRBJ2-7	once	13	CASSQGQAYEQYF	TGCGCCAGCAGCCAAGGACAGGCCTACGAGCAGTACTTC
TRBV6-2/TRBV6-3	TRBD1	TRBJ1-5	few	17	CASSNKPGTGVGQPQHF	TGTGCCAGCAGCAACAAACCCGGGACAGGGGTAGGTCAGCCCCAGCATTTT
TRBV6-4	TRBD2	TRBJ2-3	.	15	CASSETSGGTDTQYF	TGTGCCAGCAGTGAAACTAGCGGGGGCACAGATACGCAGTATTTT
TRBV9	.	TRBJ2-1	.	15	CASSVAQRINNEQFF	TGTGCCAGCAGCGTAGCCCAGCGGATTAACAATGAGCAGTTCTTC
TRBV4-1	TRBD1	TRBJ2-1	.	15	CASSQEGQGYNEQFF	TGCGCCAGCAGCCAAGAGGGACAGGGATACAATGAGCAGTTCTTC
TRBV13	.	TRBJ1-5	.	13	CASSAGRNQPQHF	TGTGCCAGCAGCGCCGGGCGGAATCAGCCCCAGCATTTT
TRBV5-1	.	TRBJ1-1	.	14	CASSLKGLNTEAFF	TGCGCCAGCAGCTTGAAAGGGTTGAACACTGAAGCTTTCTTT
TRBV10-3	TRBD2	TRBJ2-3	.	15	CAIRTSGSVTDTQYF	TGTGCCATCAGGACTAGCGGGAGTGTCACAGATACGCAGTATTTT
TRBV6-2/TRBV6-3	.	TRBJ2-7	.	10	CASSNYEQYF	TGTGCCAGCAGTAACTACGAGCAGTACTTC
TRBV29-1	.	TRBJ1-1	.	13	CSVEKTENTEAFF	TGCAGCGTTGAAAAAACAGAGAACACTGAAGCTTTCTTT